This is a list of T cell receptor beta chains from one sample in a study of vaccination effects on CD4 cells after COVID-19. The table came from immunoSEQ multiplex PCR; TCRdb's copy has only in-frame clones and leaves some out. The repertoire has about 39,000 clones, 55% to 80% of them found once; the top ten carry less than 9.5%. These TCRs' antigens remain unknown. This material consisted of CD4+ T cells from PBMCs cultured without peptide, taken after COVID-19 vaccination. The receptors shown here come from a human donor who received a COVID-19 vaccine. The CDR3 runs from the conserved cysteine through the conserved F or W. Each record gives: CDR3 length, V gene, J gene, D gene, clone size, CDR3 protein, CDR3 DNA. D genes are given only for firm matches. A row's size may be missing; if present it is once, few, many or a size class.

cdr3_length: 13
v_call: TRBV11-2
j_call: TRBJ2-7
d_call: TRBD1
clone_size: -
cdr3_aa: CASSLDFTGTARF
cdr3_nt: TGTGCCAGCAGCTTAGATTTTACCGGGACAGCTAGATTC

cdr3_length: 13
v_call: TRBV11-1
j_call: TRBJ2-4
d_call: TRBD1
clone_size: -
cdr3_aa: CASSSGTGNIQYF
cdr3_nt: TGTGCCAGCAGCTCCGGGACAGGAAACATTCAGTACTTC

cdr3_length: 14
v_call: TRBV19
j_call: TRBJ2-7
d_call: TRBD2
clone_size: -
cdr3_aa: CASSTTSGAYEQYF
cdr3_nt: TGTGCCAGTAGTACGACTAGCGGAGCCTACGAGCAGTACTTC

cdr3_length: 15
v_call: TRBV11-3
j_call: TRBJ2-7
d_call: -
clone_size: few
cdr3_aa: CASSIRDGDSYEQYF
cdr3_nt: TGTGCCAGCAGCATCCGGGACGGGGACTCCTACGAGCAGTACTTC

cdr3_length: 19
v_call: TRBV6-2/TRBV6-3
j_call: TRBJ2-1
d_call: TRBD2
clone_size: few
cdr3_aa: CASSPRTSGTTTRYNEQFF
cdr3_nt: TGTGCCAGCAGTCCCCGGACTAGCGGGACCACCACTCGATACAATGAGCAGTTCTTC

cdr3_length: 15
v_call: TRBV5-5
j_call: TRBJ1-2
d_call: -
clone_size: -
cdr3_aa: CASSLQEGLSHGYTF
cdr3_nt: TGTGCCAGCAGCTTACAGGAGGGGCTATCGCATGGCTACACCTTC

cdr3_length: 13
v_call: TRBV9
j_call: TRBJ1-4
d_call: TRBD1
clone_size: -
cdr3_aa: CASSAGQGEKLFF
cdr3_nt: TGTGCCAGCAGCGCGGGACAGGGGGAAAAACTGTTTTTT

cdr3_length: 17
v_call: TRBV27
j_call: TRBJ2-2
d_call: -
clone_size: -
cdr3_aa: CASSLVRGPGSTGELFF
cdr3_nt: TGTGCCAGCAGTTTAGTTCGGGGCCCGGGGTCCACCGGGGAGCTGTTTTTT

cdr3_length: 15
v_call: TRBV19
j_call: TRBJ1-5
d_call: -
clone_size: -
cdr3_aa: CASSIDRSSGAYRHF
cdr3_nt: TGTGCCAGTAGTATAGATCGTTCCTCGGGGGCATATCGGCATTTT

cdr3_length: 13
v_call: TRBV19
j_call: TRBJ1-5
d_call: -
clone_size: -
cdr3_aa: CATSDLSNQPQHF
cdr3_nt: TGTGCCACTTCGGACCTTAGCAATCAGCCCCAGCATTTT

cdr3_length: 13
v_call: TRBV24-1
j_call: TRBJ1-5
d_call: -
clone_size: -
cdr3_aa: CATRGAGNQPQHF
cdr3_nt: TGTGCCACCAGGGGCGCGGGCAATCAGCCCCAGCATTTT

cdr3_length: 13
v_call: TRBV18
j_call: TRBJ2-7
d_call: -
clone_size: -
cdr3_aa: CASSREQGGEQYF
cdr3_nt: TGTGCCAGCTCACGAGAGCAGGGCGGCGAGCAGTACTTC

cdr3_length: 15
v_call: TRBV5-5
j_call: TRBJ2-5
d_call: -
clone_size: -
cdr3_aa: CASSKTLANQETQYF
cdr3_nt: TGTGCCAGCAGTAAAACCCTCGCTAATCAAGAGACCCAGTACTTC

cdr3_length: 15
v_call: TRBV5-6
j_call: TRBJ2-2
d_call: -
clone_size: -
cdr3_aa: CASSLGQVYTGELFF
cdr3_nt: TGTGCCAGCAGCTTGGGACAGGTGTACACCGGGGAGCTGTTTTTT

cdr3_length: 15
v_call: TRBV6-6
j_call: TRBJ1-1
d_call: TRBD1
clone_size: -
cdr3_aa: CASHPRQGMNTEAFF
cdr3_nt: TGTGCCAGCCATCCTCGACAGGGAATGAACACTGAAGCTTTCTTT

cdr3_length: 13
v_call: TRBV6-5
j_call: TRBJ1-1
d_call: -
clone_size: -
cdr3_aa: CASRTLQHTEAFF
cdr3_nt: TGTGCCAGCAGGACATTACAACACACTGAAGCTTTCTTT

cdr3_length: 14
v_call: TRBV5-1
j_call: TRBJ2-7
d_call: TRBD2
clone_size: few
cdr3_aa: CASSTSGGPYEQYF
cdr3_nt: TGCGCCAGCAGCACTAGCGGGGGGCCCTACGAGCAGTACTTC

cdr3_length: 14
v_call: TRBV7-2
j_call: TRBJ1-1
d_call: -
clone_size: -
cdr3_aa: CASSPQGGSTEAFF
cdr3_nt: TGTGCCAGCAGCCCGCAGGGCGGGAGCACTGAAGCTTTCTTT

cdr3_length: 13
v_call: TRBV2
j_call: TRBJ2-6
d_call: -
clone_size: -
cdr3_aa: CASTDPGANVLTF
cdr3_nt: TGTGCCAGCACTGACCCTGGGGCCAACGTCCTGACTTTC

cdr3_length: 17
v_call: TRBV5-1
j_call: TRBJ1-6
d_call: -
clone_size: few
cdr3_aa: CASSLAGISSYNSPLHF
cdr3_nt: TGCGCCAGCAGCTTGGCAGGGATAAGCTCCTATAATTCACCCCTCCACTTT

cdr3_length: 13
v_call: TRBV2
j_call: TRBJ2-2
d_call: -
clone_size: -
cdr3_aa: CASSGGPTGELFF
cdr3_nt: TGTGCCAGCAGCGGGGGGCCCACCGGGGAGCTGTTTTTT

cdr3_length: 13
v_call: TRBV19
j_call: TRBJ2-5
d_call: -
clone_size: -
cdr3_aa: CASSGQYQETQYF
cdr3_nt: TGTGCCAGTAGTGGACAGTACCAAGAGACCCAGTACTTC

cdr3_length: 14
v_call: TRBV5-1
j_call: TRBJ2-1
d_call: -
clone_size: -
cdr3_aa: CASSPGQKYNEQFF
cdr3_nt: TGCGCCAGCAGCCCCGGACAGAAATACAATGAGCAGTTCTTC

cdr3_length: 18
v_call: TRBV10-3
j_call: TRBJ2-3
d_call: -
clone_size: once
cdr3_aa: CAISETVLSGALTDTQYF
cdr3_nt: TGTGCCATCAGTGAGACCGTTTTATCGGGGGCTTTGACAGATACGCAGTATTTT

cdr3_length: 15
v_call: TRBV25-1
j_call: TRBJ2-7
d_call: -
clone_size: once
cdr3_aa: CASSEPGGGSYEQYF
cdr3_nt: TGTGCCAGCAGTGAGCCCGGTGGAGGTTCCTACGAGCAGTACTTC

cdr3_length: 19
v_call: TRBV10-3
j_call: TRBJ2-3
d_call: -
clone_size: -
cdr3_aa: CAISESKGGGAGLTDTQYF
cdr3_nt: TGTGCCATCAGTGAGTCGAAGGGGGGCGGCGCGGGTCTCACAGATACGCAGTATTTT

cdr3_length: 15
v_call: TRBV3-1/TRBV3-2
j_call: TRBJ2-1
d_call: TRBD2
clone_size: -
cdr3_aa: CASSQDLLAGGGWFF
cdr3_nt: TGTGCCAGCAGCCAAGATCTACTAGCGGGGGGGGGTTGGTTCTTC

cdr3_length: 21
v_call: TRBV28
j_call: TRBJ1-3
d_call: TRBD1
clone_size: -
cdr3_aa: CASAIPPGDLQGLLSGNTIYF
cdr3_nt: TGTGCCAGCGCAATCCCCCCCGGGGACTTACAGGGGCTGCTCTCCGGAAACACCATATATTTT

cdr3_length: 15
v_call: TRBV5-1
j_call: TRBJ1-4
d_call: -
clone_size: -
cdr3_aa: CASRPGGTDNEKLFF
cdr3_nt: TGCGCCAGCAGGCCCGGAGGCACCGATAATGAAAAACTGTTTTTT

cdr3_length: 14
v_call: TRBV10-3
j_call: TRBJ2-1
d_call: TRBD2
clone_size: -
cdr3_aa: CAILAGGENNEQFF
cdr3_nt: TGTGCCATCTTAGCGGGGGGGGAAAACAATGAGCAGTTCTTC

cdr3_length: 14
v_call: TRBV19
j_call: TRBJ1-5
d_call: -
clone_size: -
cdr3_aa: CASSITSQNQPQHF
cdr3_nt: TGTGCCAGTAGTATCACGTCACAGAATCAGCCCCAGCATTTT

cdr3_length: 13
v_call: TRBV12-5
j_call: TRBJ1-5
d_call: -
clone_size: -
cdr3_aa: CASGFSGNQPQHF
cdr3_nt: TGTGCTAGTGGTTTTTCGGGGAATCAGCCCCAGCATTTT

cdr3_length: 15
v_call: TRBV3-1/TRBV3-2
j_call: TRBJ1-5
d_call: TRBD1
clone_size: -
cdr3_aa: CASSQEQGGDQPQHF
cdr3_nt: TGTGCCAGCAGCCAGGAACAGGGGGGCGATCAGCCCCAGCATTTT

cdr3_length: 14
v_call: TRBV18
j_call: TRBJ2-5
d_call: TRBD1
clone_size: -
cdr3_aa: CASSPPTGGETQYF
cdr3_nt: TGTGCCAGCTCACCGCCTACAGGGGGGGAGACCCAGTACTTC

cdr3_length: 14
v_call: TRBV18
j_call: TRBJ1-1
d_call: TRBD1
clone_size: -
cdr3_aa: CASSPGTGSTGAFF
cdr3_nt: TGTGCCAGCTCACCGGGGACAGGGAGCACGGGGGCTTTCTTT

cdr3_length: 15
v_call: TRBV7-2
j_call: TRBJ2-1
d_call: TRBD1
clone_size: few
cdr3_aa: CASSLDRGTYNEQFF
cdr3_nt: TGTGCCAGCAGCTTAGACAGGGGAACCTACAATGAGCAGTTCTTC

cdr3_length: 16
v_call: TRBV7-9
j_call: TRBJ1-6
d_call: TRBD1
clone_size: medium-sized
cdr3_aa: CASSGRGQGSHSPLHF
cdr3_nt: TGTGCCAGCAGCGGCAGGGGACAGGGGAGCCATTCACCCCTCCACTTT

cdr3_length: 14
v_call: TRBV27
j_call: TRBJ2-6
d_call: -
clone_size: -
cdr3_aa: CASRTSSGANVLTF
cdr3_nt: TGTGCCAGCCGAACAAGCTCTGGGGCCAACGTCCTGACTTTC

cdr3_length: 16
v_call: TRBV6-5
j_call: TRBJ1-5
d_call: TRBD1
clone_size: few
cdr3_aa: CASSSRTGGFNQPQHF
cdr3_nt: TGTGCCAGCAGTTCCCGGACAGGGGGATTCAATCAGCCCCAGCATTTT

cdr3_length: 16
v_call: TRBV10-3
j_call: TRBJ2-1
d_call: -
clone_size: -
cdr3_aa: CAISESGGLSGNEQFF
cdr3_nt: TGTGCCATCAGTGAGTCGGGCGGACTCTCGGGTAATGAGCAGTTCTTC

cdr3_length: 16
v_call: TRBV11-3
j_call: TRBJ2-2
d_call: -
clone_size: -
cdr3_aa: CASSLVGFRGTGELFF
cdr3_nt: TGTGCCAGCAGCTTAGTTGGGTTTAGGGGAACCGGGGAGCTGTTTTTT

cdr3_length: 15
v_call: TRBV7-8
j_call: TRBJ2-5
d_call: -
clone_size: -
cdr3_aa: CASSLERIVKETQYF
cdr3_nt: TGTGCCAGCAGCTTAGAGCGTATTGTGAAAGAGACCCAGTACTTC